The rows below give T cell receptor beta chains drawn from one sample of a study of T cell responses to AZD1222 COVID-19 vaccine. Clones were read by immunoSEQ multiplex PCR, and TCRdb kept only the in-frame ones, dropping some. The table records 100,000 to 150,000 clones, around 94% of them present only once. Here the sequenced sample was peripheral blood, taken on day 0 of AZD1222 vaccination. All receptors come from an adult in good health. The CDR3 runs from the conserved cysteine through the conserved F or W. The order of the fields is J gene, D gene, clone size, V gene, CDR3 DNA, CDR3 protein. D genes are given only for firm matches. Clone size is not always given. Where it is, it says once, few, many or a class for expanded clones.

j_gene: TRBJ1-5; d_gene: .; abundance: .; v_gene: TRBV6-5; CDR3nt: TGTGCCAGCAGTTCCGGGGGAGGCTATAGCAATCAGCCCCAGCATTTT; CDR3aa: CASSSGGGYSNQPQHF
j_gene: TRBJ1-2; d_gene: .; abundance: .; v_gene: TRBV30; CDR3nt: TGTGCCTGGAGTGTAGGGGGGGCTAGTGGCTACACCTTC; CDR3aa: CAWSVGGASGYTF
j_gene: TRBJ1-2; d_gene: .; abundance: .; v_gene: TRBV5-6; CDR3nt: TGTGCCAGCAGCTTCGGGTACAGTACTACATATGGCTACACCTTC; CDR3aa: CASSFGYSTTYGYTF
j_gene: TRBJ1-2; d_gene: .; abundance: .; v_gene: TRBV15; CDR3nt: TGTGCCACCAGCAGCAACCCGGGACCGGTGGATGGCTACACCTTC; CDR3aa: CATSSNPGPVDGYTF
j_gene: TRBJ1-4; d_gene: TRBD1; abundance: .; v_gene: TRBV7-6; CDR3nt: TGTGCCAGCAGCTTAGGACAGGGGAGGGCAGAAAAACTGTTTTTT; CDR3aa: CASSLGQGRAEKLFF
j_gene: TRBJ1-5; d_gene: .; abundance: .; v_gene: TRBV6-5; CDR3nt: TGTGCCAGCAGTAGTGGGAATCAGCCCCAGCATTTT; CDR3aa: CASSSGNQPQHF
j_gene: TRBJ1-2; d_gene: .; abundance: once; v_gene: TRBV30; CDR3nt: TGTGCCTGGAGTGGATCAGGGTATGGCTACACCTTC; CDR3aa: CAWSGSGYGYTF
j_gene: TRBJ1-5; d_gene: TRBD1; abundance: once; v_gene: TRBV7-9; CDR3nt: TGTGCCAGCAGCCACGGACAGGGTAGGAATAGCAATCAGCCCCAGCATTTT; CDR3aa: CASSHGQGRNSNQPQHF
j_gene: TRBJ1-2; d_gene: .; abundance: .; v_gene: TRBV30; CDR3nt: TGTGCCTGGAGTACACCAGGGAGTCGGAGCTACACCTTC; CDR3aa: CAWSTPGSRSYTF
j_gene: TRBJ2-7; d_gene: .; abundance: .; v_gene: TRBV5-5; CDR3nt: TGTGCCAGCAGCTTGGGCTACGAGCAGTACTTC; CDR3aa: CASSLGYEQYF
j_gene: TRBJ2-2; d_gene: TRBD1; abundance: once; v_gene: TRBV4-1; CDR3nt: TGCGCCAGCAGCCCCCGGGACAGGGCTGAGGAGCTGTTTTTT; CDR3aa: CASSPRDRAEELFF
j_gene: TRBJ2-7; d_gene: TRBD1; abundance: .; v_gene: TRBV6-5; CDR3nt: TGTGCCAGCAGTCACAGGGACAGGGGTTACGAGCAGTACTTC; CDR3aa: CASSHRDRGYEQYF
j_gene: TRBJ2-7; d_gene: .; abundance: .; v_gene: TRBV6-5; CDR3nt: TGTGCCAGCAGTTACAGAGCGGATGCGGATCCCTACGAGCAGTACTTC; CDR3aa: CASSYRADADPYEQYF
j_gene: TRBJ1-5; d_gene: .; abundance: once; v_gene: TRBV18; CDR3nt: TGTGCCAGCTCACCAGGTCCCACATATCAGCCCCAGCATTTT; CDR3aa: CASSPGPTYQPQHF
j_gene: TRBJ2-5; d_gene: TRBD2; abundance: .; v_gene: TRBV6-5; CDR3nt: TGTGCCAGCAAATATAGCGGGGCTCAAGAGACCCAGTACTTC; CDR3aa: CASKYSGAQETQYF
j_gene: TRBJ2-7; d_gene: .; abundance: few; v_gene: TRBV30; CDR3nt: TGTGCCTGGAGTGTACGCCGGGACGAGCAGTACTTC; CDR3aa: CAWSVRRDEQYF
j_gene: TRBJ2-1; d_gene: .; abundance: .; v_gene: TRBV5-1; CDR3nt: TGCGCCAGCAGCTTGGCCGGACACAATGAGCAGTTCTTC; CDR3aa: CASSLAGHNEQFF
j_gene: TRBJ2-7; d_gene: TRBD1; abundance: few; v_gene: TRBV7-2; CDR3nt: TGTGCCAGCAGCATTCCGGGACAGGGGATTGGGGCCTACGAGCAGTACTTC; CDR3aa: CASSIPGQGIGAYEQYF
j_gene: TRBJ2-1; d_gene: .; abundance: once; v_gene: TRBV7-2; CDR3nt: TGTGCCAGCCTTCGGGGTCCTCCTTACAATGAGCAGTTCTTC; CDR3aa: CASLRGPPYNEQFF
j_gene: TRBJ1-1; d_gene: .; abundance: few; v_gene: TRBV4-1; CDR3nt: TGCGCCAGCAGCCAAGAAGCTGGGTTGAGGACTGAAGCTTTCTTT; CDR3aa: CASSQEAGLRTEAFF
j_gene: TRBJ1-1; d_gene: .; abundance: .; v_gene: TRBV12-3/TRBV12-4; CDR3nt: TGTGCCAGCAGTTTAACAGAGAACACTGAAGCTTTCTTT; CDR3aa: CASSLTENTEAFF
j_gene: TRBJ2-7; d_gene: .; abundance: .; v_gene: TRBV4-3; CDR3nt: TGCGCCAGCAGCCAAGATATGGGACGAAGCTACGAGCAGTACTTC; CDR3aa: CASSQDMGRSYEQYF
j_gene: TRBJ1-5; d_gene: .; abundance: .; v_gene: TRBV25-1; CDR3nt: TGTGCCAGCAGTTTAGCAGGGAGCAATCAGCCCCAGCATTTT; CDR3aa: CASSLAGSNQPQHF
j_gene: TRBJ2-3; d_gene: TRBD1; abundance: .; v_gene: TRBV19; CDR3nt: TGTGCCAGTCCTCGCCAGGGGGCGACAGATACGCAGTATTTT; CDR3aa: CASPRQGATDTQYF
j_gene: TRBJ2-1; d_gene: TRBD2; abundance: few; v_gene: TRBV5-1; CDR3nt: TGCGCCAGCAGCACACTAGAGGAGCGGGGCAATGAGCAGTTCTTC; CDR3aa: CASSTLEERGNEQFF
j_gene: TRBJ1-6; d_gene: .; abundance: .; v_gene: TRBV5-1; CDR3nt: TGCGCCAGCAGCCCGGACTATAATTCACCCCTCCACTTT; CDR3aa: CASSPDYNSPLHF
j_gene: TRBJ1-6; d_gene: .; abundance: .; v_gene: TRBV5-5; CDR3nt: TGTGCCAGCAGCTTTTCGGGCTTGCTGACTTCACCCCTCCACTTT; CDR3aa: CASSFSGLLTSPLHF
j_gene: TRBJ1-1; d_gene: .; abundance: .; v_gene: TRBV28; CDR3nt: TGTGCCAGCAGTTCCGGGACGCGTGAAGCTTTCTTT; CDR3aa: CASSSGTREAFF
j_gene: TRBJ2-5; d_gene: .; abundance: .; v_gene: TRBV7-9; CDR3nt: TGTGCCAGCAGCTCAGCTGGGCACCGGGGAGAGACCCAGTACTTC; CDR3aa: CASSSAGHRGETQYF
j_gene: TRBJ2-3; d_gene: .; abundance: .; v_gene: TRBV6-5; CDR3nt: TGTGCCAGCAGCGCGAGGGAGGTTTCAGATACGCAGTATTTT; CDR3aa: CASSAREVSDTQYF
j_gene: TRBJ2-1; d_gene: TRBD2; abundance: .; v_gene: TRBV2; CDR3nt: TGTGCCAGCAGCGCCCGACTAGCGGACGACAATGAGCAGTTCTTC; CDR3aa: CASSARLADDNEQFF
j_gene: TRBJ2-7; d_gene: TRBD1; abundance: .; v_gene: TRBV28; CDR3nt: TGTGCCAGCAGTCAACATAGGACAGGATCCTACGAGCAGTACTTC; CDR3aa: CASSQHRTGSYEQYF
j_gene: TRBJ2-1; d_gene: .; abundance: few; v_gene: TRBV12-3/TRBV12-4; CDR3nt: TGTGCCAGCAGTTTAAGACAGAACAATGAGCAGTTCTTC; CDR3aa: CASSLRQNNEQFF
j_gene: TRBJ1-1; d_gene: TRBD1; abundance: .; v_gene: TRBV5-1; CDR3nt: TGCGCCAGCAGCTCCACAGGGGGCACTGAAGCTTTCTTT; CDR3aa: CASSSTGGTEAFF
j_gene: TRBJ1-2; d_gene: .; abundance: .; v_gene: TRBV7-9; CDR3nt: TGTGCCAGTCTATCACAGGGACGGGGCTATGGCTACACCTTC; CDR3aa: CASLSQGRGYGYTF
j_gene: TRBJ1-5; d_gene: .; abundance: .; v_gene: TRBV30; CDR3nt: TGTGCCTGGAAGAAAAAAAGAACAGGGTCGGGCAATCAGCCCCAGCATTTT; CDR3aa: CAWKKKRTGSGNQPQHF